This TCR beta chain came from a study of blood T cell repertoires in COVID-19. As for the study in general: Both acute and convalescent COVID-19 samples were obtained from the United States, Italy and Spain. Nucleic acid was either cDNA or gDNA, and it came from T cells, B-cell-depleted T cells, or PBMCs.

Germline CDR1 and CDR2: SGHVS and FQNEAQ. Trimming stripped 4 bases from V and 0 bases from J, with 9 bases between. The CDR3 totals 14 residues. Original methodology: Nucleated cell counts were estimated from reference gene primer amplification. The data were produced by immunoSEQ multiplex PCR, yet TCRdb's version contains in-frame clones alone and is incomplete. The V and J calls and clone size come from that table; D and trimming were worked out from the DNA. The sample holds approximately 100,000 clones, approximately 91% seen once. The J gene is TRBJ1-2, the V gene TRBV7-8, with D possibly TRBD1 on 6 matching bases. The clonotype originates from a man aged 55 to 70 with acute or convalescent COVID-19. Sequencing input: peripheral blood. The CDR3 here is CASSWGHANYGYTF. The CDR3 nucleotides read TGTGCCAGCAGCTGGGGACATGCTAACTATGGCTACACCTTC.